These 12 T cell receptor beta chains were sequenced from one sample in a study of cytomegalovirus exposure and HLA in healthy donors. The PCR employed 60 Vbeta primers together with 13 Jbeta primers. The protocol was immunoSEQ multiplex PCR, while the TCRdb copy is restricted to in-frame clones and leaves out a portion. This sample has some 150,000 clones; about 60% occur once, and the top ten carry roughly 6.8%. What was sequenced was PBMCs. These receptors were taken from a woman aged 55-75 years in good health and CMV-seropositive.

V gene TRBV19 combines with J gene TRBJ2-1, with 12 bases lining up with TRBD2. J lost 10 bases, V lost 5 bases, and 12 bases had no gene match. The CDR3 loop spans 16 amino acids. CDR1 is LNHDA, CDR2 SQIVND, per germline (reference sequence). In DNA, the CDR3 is TGTGCCAGTAGTCGAGCTAGCGGGAGGGGCCTCCAAGAGCAGTTCTTC. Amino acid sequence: CASSRASGRGLQEQFF.

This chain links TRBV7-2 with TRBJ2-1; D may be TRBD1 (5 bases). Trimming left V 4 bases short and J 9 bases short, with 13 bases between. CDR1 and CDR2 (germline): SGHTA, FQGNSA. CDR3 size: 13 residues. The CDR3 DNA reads TGTGCCAGCAGCTCTCCGACAGTTAGTGAGCAGTTCTTC. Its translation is CASSSPTVSEQFF.

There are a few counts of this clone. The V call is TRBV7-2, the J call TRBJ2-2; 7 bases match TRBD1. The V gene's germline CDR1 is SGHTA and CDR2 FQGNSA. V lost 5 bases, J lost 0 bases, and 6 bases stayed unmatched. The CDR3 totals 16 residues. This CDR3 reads CASSASGTANTGELFF. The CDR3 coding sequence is TGTGCCAGCAGCGCTTCCGGGACAGCGAACACCGGGGAGCTGTTTTTT.

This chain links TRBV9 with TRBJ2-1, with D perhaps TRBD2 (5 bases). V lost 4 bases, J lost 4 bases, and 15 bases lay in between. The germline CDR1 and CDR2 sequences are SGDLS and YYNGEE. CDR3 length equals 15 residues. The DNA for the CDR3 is TGTGCCAGCAGCTCGGACGGAACTAGGTACAATGAGCAGTTCTTC. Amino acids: CASSSDGTRYNEQFF. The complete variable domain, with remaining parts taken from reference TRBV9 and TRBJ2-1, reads DSGVTQTPKHLITATGQRVTLRCSPRSGDLSVYWYQQSLDQGLQFLIQYYNGEERAKGNILERFSAQQFPDLHSELNLSSLELGDSALYFCASSSDGTRYNEQFFGPGTRLTVL.

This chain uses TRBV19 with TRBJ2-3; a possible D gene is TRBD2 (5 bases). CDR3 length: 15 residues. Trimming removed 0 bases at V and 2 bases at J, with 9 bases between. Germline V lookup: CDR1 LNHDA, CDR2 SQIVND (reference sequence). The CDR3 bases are TGTGCCAGTAGTATAGAGGAGCGGAACACAGATACGCAGTATTTT. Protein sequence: CASSIEERNTDTQYF.

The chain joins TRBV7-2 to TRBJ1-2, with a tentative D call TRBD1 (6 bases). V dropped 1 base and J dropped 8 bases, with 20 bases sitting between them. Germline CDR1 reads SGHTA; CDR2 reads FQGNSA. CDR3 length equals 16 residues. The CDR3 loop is CASSLEGARGGGGYTF. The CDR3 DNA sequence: TGTGCCAGCAGCTTAGAAGGGGCTAGGGGGGGCGGCGGCTACACCTTC.

The CDR3 sequence: CSVEDEGLARNTGELFF. In DNA, the CDR3 is TGCAGCGTTGAAGATGAGGGACTAGCCAGGAACACCGGGGAGCTGTTTTTT. This chain links TRBV29-1 with TRBJ2-2; TRBD2 matches 9 bases. V lost 0 bases, J lost 1 base, and 6 bases stayed unmatched. This CDR3 has 17 residues. The V gene's germline CDR1 is SQVTM and CDR2 ANQGSEA.

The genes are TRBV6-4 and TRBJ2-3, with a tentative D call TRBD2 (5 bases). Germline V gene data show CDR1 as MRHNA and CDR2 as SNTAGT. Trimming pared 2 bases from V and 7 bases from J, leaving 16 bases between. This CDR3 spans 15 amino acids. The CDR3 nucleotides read TGTGCCAGCAGTGACCCTCCGAGAGGACTTTATACGCAGTATTTT. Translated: CASSDPPRGLYTQYF.

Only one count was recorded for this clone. The CDR3 spells CATSTAASTDTQYF. DNA for the CDR3: TGTGCCACCAGCACGGCGGCTAGCACAGATACGCAGTATTTT. The V call is TRBV15, the J call TRBJ2-3; D remains unclear. Germline loops: CDR1 LNHNV, CDR2 YYDKDF (reference sequence). CDR3 length: 14 residues. V was cut by 4 bases and J by 0 bases, with 8 bases left in between.

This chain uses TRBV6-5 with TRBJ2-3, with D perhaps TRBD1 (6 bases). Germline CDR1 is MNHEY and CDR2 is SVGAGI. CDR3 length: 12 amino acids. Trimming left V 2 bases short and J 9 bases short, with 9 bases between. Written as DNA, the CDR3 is TGTGCCAGCAGTTACGGGGGCTCGACGCAGTATTTT. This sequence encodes CASSYGGSTQYF.

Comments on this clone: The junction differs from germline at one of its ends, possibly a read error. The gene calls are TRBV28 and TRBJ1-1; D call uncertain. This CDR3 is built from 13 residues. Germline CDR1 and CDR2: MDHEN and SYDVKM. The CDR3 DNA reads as TGTGCCAGCAGTTTCGGGAGGAACACTGGAGCTTTCTTT. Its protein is CASSFGRNTGAFF.

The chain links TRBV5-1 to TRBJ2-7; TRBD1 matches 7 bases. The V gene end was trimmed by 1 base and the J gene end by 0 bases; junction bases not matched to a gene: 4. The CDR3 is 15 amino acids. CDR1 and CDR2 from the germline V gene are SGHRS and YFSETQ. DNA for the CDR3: TGCGCCAGCAGCTTGTCGGCAGGGGGCTCCTACGAGCAGTACTTC. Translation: CASSLSAGGSYEQYF.